The 14 T cell receptor beta chains listed next were all sequenced from one sample in a study of Graves' ophthalmopathy and Graves' hyperthyroidism. Transcripts of RNA were the source for amplifying TCR beta CDR3 regions. An opening RT-PCR round employed HTBI primers and preceded a second-round multiplex PCR. From the multiplex PCR reads, TCRdb called clonotypes with MiXCR, one entry per CDR3 protein. The sample carries about 220,000 distinct CDR3 sequences, 20% to 25% recorded once. Sequenced: peripheral blood. Receptors originate from a woman aged 50 to 60 with Graves' ophthalmopathy.

This clonotype was seen many times. The genes are TRBV27 and TRBJ1-3; 7 bases are a match to TRBD1. The CDR3 length is 15 residues. From germline, CDR1 is MNHEY and CDR2 SMNVEV (reference sequence). The V segment lost 4 bases and the J segment 2 bases; nucleotides outside the gene matches: 5. Here the CDR3 DNA reads TGTGCCAGCAGTTACCAGGGGGTAGCTGGAAACACCATATATTTT. Its translation is CASSYQGVAGNTIYF.

This clonotype has at least ten counts. The gene calls are TRBV5-1 and TRBJ2-5; 11 nucleotides agree with TRBD2. The V gene's germline CDR1 is SGHRS and CDR2 YFSETQ. J lost 7 bases, V lost 1 base, and 3 bases had no gene match. The CDR3 covers 14 residues. DNA for the CDR3: TGCGCCAGCAGCTTGACTAGCGGGAGATCGACCCAGTACTTC. Its protein is CASSLTSGRSTQYF.

This clonotype has at least ten counts. V gene TRBV5-6 combines with J gene TRBJ1-3, with D possibly being TRBD1 (6 bases). The CDR3 has 15 amino acids. Trimming left V 2 bases short and J 1 base short, with 10 bases between. Germline lookup yields CDR1 SGHDT and CDR2 YYEEEE. The CDR3 coding sequence is TGTGCCAGCAGCTTTGGGGGACATTCTGGAAACACCATATATTTT. Protein sequence: CASSFGGHSGNTIYF.

V and J are TRBV6-2 or TRBV6-3 and TRBJ2-6; TRBD1 matches 7 bases. Germline V lookup: CDR1 MNHEY, CDR2 SVGEGT. V was pared by 3 bases and J by 0 bases, with 8 bases of the junction left unmatched. The CDR3 length is 18 residues. This CDR3 reads CASSYFRTGDSGANVLTF. The DNA for the CDR3 is TGTGCCAGCAGTTATTTTAGGACAGGCGACTCTGGGGCCAACGTCCTGACTTTC.

This clonotype was counted at least ten times. This rearrangement joins TRBV6-1 to TRBJ2-3; TRBD1 is a possible D gene (5 bases). There are 15 residues in the CDR3. Per germline, CDR1 MNHNS and CDR2 SASEGT. Trimming took off 2 bases at V and 4 bases at J, with 13 bases between the two ends. The CDR3 here is CASSENGRAPDTQYF. CDR3 nucleotide sequence: TGTGCCAGCAGTGAAAATGGCAGGGCCCCAGATACGCAGTATTTT.

This clonotype was counted many times. The gene calls are TRBV20-1 and TRBJ1-6, with a weak D call TRBD1 (6 bases). In germline, CDR1 is DFQATT, CDR2 SNEGSKA (reference sequence). The V end was cut by 3 bases, the J end by 9 bases, with 15 bases between. The CDR3 sequence is 14 residues long. In DNA form, the CDR3 reads TGCAGTGCTAGGGCGGACAGCGGGACTTCACCCCTCCACTTT. Translated, it gives CSARADSGTSPLHF.

This clonotype was seen many times. The chain employs TRBV20-1 and TRBJ2-7; D gene unclear. The CDR3 is made up of 14 amino acids. Trimming shortened V by 3 bases and J by 2 bases, and 14 bases separated the two germline ends. Germline V CDR1 and CDR2: DFQATT, SNEGSKA (reference sequence). This chain's CDR3 is CSASSSEGPYEQYF. The CDR3 DNA reads TGCAGTGCTAGTTCCAGCGAAGGTCCCTACGAGCAGTACTTC.

Only a few counts were recorded for this clonotype. The chain has TRBV12-3 or TRBV12-4 and TRBJ2-5; 9 nucleotides line up with TRBD1. Trimming took 5 bases from V and 5 from J; bases not matched to a gene: 6. This CDR3 region has 14 residues. Written as DNA, the CDR3 is TGTGCCAGCAGTGAGGACAGGGGAGGGGAGACCCAGTACTTC. Translation gives CASSEDRGGETQYF.

This clonotype appeared many times. The chain recombines TRBV20-1 with TRBJ2-7; 13 nucleotides align to TRBD2. The CDR3 sequence is 14 residues long. V gave up 3 bases and J gave up 5 bases; unmatched junction bases: 4. CDR1 is DFQATT, CDR2 SNEGSKA, per germline (reference sequence). CDR3 nucleotide sequence: TGCAGTGCTAGGACTAGCGGGAGGCCAAACGAGCAGTACTTC. Translated, it gives CSARTSGRPNEQYF.

This clonotype was counted ten times or more. The chain carries TRBV30 and TRBJ1-5, with D possibly matching TRBD1 (5 bases). V gave up 0 bases and J gave up 3 bases, with 12 bases separating them. This CDR3 has 15 amino acids. Germline V gene data show CDR1 as GTSNPN and CDR2 as SVGIG (reference sequence). The DNA of the CDR3 is TGTGCCTGGAGTGTACGAGGAGGGGCCAATCAGCCCCAGCATTTT. Protein: CAWSVRGGANQPQHF.

The chain is built from TRBV18 and TRBJ2-7, with 7 bases lining up with TRBD2. Germline V gene lookup returns CDR1 KGHSH and CDR2 LQKENI. The CDR3 totals 14 residues. The trim removed 3 bases at V and 6 bases at J, leaving 8 bases unmatched. CDR3 residues: CASSPREVLGEQYF. The CDR3 DNA reads TGTGCCAGCTCACCCCGGGAGGTATTGGGCGAGCAGTACTTC.

Ten or more counts support this clonotype. The chain links TRBV6-1 to TRBJ1-2, with D possibly matching TRBD1 (5 bases). Trimming removed 7 bases at V and 3 bases at J, with 15 bases between. This CDR3 spans 14 amino acids. Per the germline V gene, CDR1 is MNHNS and CDR2 is SASEGT. CDR3 amino acids: CASIAGGRDYGYTF. The CDR3 DNA follows: TGTGCCAGCATTGCGGGGGGTCGAGACTATGGCTACACCTTC.

The V and J genes are TRBV6-1 and TRBJ2-7; D call uncertain. The CDR3 runs to 11 residues. Germline values: CDR1 MNHNS, CDR2 SASEGT. The germline V and J ends were trimmed by 3 bases and 5 bases, with 5 bases remaining between them. The CDR3 loop is CASSDGDEQYF. Here the CDR3 DNA reads TGTGCCAGCAGTGACGGTGACGAGCAGTACTTC.

This clonotype has ten or more counts. The CDR3 reads CASSPGSPRETQYF. The CDR3, as DNA: TGCGCCAGCAGCCCCGGGTCTCCGCGGGAGACCCAGTACTTC. V and J are TRBV5-1 and TRBJ2-5; D is ambiguous. The CDR3 has 14 amino acids. With 4 bases removed from V and 5 bases from J, the gap between germline ends came to 15 bases. CDR1 and CDR2 from the germline V gene are SGHRS and YFSETQ. Together with reference TRBV5-1 and TRBJ2-5, the CDR3 gives the full variable domain: KAGVTQTPRYLIKTRGQQVTLSCSPISGHRSVSWYQQTPGQGLQFLFEYFSETQRNKGNFPGRFSGRQFSNSRSEMNVSTLELGDSALYLCASSPGSPRETQYFGPGTRLLVL.